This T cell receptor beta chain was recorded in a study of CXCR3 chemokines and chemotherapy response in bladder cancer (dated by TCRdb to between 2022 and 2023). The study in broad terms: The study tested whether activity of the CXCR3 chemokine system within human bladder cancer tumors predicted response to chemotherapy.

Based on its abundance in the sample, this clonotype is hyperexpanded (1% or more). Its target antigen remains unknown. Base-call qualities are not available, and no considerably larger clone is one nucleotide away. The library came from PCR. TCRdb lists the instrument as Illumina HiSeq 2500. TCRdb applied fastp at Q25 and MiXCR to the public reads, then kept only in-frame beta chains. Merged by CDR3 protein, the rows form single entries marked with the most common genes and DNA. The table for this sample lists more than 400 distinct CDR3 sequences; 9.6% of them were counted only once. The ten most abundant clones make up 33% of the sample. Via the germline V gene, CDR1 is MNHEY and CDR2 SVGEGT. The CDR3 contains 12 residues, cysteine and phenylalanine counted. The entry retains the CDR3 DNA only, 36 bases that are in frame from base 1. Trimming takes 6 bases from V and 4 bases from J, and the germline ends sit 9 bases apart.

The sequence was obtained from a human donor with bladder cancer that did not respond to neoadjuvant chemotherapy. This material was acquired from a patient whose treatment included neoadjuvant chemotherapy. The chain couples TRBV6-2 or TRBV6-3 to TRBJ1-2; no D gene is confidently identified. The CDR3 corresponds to CASSPQLYGYTF. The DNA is TGTGCCAGCAGCCCCCAGCTCTATGGCTACACCTTC.